This TCR beta chain emerged from a study of memory CD4+ T cells and cytomegalovirus serostatus. Study information: Donors were healthy Belgian adults, 10 or so CMV seropositive and about two dozen seronegative.

Some clones are missing from TCRdb's copy, which holds only in-frame ones; the method was immunoSEQ multiplex PCR. Of approximately 56,000 clones in the sample, 82% were seen once. As to this clone: Its antigen is as yet unknown.

Single viable CD3+CD4+CD8-CD45RO+ cells were sorted as the memory CD4+ T cells. Broader study findings: The CMV-associated TCR signature appears largely within the CD4+ memory repertoire. Repertoires predicted CMV serostatus with median bootstrapped AUC of approximately 0.94. 67 of 164 known CMV-associated TCRbeta sequences appeared in CD4+ memory.

The germline V gene has CDR1 SGHRS and CDR2 YFSETQ. V was pared by 0 bases and J by 3 bases, with 19 bases between. The CDR3 spans 17 residues. This sequence joins TRBV5-1 and TRBJ2-7; a possible D gene is TRBD1 (6 bases). Sequenced input: memory CD4+ T cells from blood. The sequence came from an adult in good health and CMV-seronegative. CDR3 sequence (DNA): TGCGCCAGCAGCTTGGTCCTAGGGGGTCAAGGGGACTACGAGCAGTACTTC. It codes for CASSLVLGGQGDYEQYF.